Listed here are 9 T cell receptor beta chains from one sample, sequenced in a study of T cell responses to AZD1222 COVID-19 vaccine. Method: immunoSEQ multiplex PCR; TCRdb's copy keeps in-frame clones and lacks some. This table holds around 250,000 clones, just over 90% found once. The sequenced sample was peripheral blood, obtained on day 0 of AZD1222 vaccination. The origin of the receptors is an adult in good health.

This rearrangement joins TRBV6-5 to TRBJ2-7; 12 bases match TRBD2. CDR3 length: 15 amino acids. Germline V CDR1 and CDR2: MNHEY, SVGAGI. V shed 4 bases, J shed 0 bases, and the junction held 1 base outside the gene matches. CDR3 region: CASSSTSGSSYEQYF. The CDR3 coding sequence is TGTGCCAGCAGTTCGACTAGCGGGAGCTCCTACGAGCAGTACTTC.

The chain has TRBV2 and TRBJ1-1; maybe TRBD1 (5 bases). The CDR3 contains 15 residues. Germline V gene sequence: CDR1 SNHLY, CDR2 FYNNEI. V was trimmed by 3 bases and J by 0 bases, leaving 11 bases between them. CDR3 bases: TGTGCCAGCAGTGATTTGGGACTCCTGAACACTGAAGCTTTCTTT. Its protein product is CASSDLGLLNTEAFF.

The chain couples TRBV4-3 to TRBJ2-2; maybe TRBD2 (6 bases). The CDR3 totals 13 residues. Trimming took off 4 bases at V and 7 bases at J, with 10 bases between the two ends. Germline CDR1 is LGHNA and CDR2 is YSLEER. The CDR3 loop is CASSLDYLGELFF. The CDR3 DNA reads TGCGCCAGCAGCCTGGACTATCTCGGGGAGCTGTTTTTT.

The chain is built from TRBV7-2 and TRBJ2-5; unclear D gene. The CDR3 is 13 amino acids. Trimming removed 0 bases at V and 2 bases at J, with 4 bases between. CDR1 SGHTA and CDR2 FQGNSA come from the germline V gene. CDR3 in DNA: TGTGCCAGCAGCTTAGCCCCACAAGAGACCCAGTACTTC. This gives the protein CASSLAPQETQYF.

The CDR3 reads CASSKSGQGAGEAFF. As DNA, the CDR3 is TGTGCCAGCAGCAAGAGCGGCCAGGGGGCCGGTGAAGCTTTCTTT. V and J are TRBV21-1 and TRBJ1-1; the table's D call TRBD1 went unverified against the DNA. TRBV21-1 is termed a pseudogene. There are 15 residues in the CDR3.

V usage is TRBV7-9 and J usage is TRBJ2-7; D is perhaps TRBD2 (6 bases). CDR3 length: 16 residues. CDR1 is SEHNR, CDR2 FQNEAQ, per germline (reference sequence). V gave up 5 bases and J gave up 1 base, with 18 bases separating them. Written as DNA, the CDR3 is TGTGCCAGCAGCCCGCGGGCCGGGACTGTTTCCTACGAGCAGTACTTC. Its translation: CASSPRAGTVSYEQYF.

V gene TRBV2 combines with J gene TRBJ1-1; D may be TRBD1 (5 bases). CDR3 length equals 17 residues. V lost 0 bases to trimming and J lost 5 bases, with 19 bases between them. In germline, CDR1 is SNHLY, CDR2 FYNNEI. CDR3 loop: CASSEALHGTARTEAFF. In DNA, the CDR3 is TGTGCCAGCAGTGAAGCGCTTCATGGGACGGCGAGGACTGAAGCTTTCTTT. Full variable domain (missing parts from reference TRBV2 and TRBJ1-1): EPEVTQTPSHQVTQMGQEVILRCVPISNHLYFYWYRQILGQKVEFLVSFYNNEISEKSEIFDDQFSVERPDGSNFTLKIRSTKLEDSAMYFCASSEALHGTARTEAFFGQGTRLTVV.

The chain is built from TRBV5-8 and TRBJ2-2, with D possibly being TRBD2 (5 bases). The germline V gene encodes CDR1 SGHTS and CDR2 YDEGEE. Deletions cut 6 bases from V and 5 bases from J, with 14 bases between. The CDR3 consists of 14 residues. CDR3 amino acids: CASIRGEWTGELFF. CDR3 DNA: TGTGCCAGCATACGGGGAGAGTGGACCGGGGAGCTGTTTTTT.

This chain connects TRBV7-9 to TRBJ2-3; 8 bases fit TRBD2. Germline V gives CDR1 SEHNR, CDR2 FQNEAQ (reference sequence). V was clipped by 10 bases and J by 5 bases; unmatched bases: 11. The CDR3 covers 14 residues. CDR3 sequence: CATASGSGLDTQYF. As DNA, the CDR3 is TGTGCCACCGCAAGCGGGAGCGGCTTAGATACGCAGTATTTT.